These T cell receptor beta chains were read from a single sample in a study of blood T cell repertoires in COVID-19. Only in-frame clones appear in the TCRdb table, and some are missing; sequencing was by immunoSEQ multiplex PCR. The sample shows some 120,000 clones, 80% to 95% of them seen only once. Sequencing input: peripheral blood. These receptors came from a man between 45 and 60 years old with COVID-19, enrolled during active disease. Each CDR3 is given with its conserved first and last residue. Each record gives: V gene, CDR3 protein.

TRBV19,CASSTGDTNTEAFF
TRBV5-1,CASSLALAGGPGGETQYF
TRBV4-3,CASSPGTRMEQYF
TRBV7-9,CASSLIKENYGYTF
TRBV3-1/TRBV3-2,CASSQGLGLGQNIQYF
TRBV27,CASSRDSWGDTQYF
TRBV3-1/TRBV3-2,CASSVYNEQFF
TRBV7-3,CASSFSLSERNKQFF
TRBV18,CASSPQTREDKFF
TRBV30,CAWGGGDPGNYGYTF
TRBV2,CASSFGGTYEQYF
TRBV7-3,CASEGRENTGELFF
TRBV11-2,CASSSGQPGETQYF
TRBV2,CASSEARGTYEQYF
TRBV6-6,CASSYRQGSYGYTF
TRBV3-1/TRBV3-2,CASSQSFSNTGELFF
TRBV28,CASSLAAGAGGYTF
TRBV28,CASSFIGTSGDSYEQYF
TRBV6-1,CASSEAGGRGGRQPQHF
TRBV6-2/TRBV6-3,CASSYSRGSGDTQYF
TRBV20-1,CSARVRVEQYF
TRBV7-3,CASSPAGGSGYTF
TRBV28,CASSLPTGTSDGYTF
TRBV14,CASSQRVRELFF
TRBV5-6,CASSLAVGGAEAFF
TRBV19,CASTLPTPGGRVKQFF
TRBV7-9,CASSLELLYNEQFF
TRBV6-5,CASRTGVAPLHF